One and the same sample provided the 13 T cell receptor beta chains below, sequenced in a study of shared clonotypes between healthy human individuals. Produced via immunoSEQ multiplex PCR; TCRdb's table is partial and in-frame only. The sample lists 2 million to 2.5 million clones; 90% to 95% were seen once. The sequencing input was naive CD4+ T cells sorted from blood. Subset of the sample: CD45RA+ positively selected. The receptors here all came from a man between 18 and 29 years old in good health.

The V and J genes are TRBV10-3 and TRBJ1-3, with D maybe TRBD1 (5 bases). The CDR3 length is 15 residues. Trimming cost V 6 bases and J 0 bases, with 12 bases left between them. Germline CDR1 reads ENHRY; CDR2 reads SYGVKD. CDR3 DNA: TGTGCCATCAGGCGAGGGGAGCTCTCTGGAAACACCATATATTTT. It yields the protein CAIRRGELSGNTIYF.

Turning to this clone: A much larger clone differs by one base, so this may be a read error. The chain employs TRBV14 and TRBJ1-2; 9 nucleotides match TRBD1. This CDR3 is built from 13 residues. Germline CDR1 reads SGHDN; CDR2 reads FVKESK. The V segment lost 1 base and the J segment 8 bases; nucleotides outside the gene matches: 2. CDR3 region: CASSQGTGDGYTF. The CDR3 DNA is TGTGCCAGCAGCCAAGGGACAGGGGACGGCTACACCTTC.

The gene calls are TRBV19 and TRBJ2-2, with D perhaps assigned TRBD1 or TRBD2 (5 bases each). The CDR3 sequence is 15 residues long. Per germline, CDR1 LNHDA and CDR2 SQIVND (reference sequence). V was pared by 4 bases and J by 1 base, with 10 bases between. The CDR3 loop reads CASSTRDRNTGELFF. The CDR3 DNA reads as TGTGCCAGTAGTACACGGGACCGGAACACCGGGGAGCTGTTTTTT.

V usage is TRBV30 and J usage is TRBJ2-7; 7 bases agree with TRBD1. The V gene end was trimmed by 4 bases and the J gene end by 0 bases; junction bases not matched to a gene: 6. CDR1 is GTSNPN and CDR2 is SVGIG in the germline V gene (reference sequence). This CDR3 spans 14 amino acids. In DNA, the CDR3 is TGTGCCTGGATTCGAGGGGGCAGCTCCTACGAGCAGTACTTC. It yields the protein CAWIRGGSSYEQYF.

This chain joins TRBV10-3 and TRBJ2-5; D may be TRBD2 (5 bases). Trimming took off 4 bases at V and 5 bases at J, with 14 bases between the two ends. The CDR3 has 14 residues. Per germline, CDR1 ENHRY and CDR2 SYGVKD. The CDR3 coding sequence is TGTGCCATCAGTGCCAACGGGGATCGGGAGACCCAGTACTTC. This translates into CAISANGDRETQYF.

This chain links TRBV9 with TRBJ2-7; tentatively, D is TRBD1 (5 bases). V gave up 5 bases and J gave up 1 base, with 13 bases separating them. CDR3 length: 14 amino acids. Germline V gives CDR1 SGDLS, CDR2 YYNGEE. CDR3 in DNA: TGTGCCAGCAGTATACAGGACCCATCCTACGAGCAGTACTTC. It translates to CASSIQDPSYEQYF.

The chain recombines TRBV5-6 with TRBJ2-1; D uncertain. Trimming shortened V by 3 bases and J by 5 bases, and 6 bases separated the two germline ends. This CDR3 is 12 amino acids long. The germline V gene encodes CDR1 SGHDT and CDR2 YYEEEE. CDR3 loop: CASSYFNNEQFF. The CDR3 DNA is TGTGCCAGCAGCTACTTTAACAATGAGCAGTTCTTC.

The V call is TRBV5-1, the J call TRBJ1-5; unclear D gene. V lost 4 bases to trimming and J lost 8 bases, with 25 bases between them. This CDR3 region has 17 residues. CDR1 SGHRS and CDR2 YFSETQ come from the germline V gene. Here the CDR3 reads CASSREPWTPSSEPQHF. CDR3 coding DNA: TGCGCCAGCAGCCGGGAACCTTGGACCCCCAGCTCTGAGCCCCAGCATTTT.

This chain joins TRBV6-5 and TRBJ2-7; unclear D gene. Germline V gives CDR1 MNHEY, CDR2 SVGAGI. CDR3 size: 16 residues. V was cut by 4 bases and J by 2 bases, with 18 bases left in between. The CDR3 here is CASSFVSGSRTYEQYF. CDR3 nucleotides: TGTGCCAGCAGTTTCGTCTCGGGTTCGAGGACCTACGAGCAGTACTTC.

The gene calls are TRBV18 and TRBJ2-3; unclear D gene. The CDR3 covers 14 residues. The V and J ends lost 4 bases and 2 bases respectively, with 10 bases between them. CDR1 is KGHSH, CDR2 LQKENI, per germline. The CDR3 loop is CASSLTAATDTQYF. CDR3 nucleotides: TGTGCCAGCTCACTCACAGCTGCCACAGATACGCAGTATTTT.

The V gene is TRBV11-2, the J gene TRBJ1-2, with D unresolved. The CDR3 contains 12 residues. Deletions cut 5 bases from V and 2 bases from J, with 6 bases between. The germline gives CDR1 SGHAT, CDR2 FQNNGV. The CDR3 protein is CASSHLNYGYTF. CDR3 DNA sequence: TGTGCCAGCAGCCATTTGAACTATGGCTACACCTTC.

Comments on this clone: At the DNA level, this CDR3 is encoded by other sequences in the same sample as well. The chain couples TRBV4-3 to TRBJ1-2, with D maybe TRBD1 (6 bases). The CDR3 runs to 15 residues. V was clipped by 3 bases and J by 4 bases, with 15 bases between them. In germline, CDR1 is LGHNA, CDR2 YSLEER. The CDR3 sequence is CASSQEGGRGYGYTF. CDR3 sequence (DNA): TGCGCCAGCAGCCAGGAAGGGGGAAGAGGCTATGGCTACACCTTC.

The CDR3: CASSLRQGSSYEQYF. DNA for the CDR3: TGTGCCAGCAGCCTACGACAGGGCAGCTCCTACGAGCAGTACTTC. J is TRBJ2-7 and V is TRBV7-3, with 7 bases that match TRBD1. There are 15 residues in the CDR3. Trimming at V came to 5 bases and at J to 0 bases, leaving 7 bases not matched to a gene. Germline V gene lookup returns CDR1 SGHTA and CDR2 FQGTGA.